These 32 T cell receptor beta chains were all obtained from the same sample, sequenced in a study of cytomegalovirus exposure and HLA in healthy donors. This PCR relied on a set of 60 Vbeta primers and 13 Jbeta primers. Clones were sequenced by immunoSEQ multiplex PCR, and TCRdb holds only the in-frame ones, with some missing. Of more than 95,000 clones in the sample, 83% were seen once. Sequencing used PBMCs. These receptors came from a middle-aged woman in good health and CMV-seropositive.

This clone is a singleton in its sample. The V gene is TRBV5-1, the J gene TRBJ2-7, with D possibly matching TRBD1 (5 bases). This CDR3 region has 14 residues. The V gene lost 4 bases and the J gene lost 3 bases, with 14 bases spanning the gap. CDR1 and CDR2 (germline): SGHRS, YFSETQ. This CDR3 is CASSHTQGIYEQYF. CDR3 DNA sequence: TGCGCCAGCAGCCATACCCAGGGAATCTACGAGCAGTACTTC.

The gene calls are TRBV15 and TRBJ2-7; perhaps TRBD1 as D (6 bases). From germline, CDR1 is LNHNV and CDR2 YYDKDF (reference sequence). V gave up 5 bases and J gave up 4 bases, with 15 bases separating them. The length of the CDR3 is 14 residues. The CDR3 DNA is TGTGCCACCAGCTCCCGGGACAAGGTTTACGAGCAGTACTTC. This gives the protein CATSSRDKVYEQYF.

The chain recombines TRBV28 with TRBJ2-1; TRBD2 matches at 14 bases. The CDR3 spans 15 residues. With 7 bases clipped from V and 8 bases from J, the junction kept 7 bases outside the gene matches. CDR1 MDHEN and CDR2 SYDVKM come from the germline V gene. Written as DNA, the CDR3 is TGTGCCAGCACCCCGGGACTAGCGGGAGCTTATGAGCAGTTCTTC. Protein sequence: CASTPGLAGAYEQFF.

The V gene is TRBV28, the J gene TRBJ2-7, with 8 nucleotides matching TRBD1. The V gene's germline CDR1 is MDHEN and CDR2 SYDVKM. The CDR3 contains 15 residues. Trimming removed 5 bases from V and 0 bases from J; junction bases left unmatched: 6. The CDR3: CASSQTGGSSYEQYF. The CDR3 nucleotides read TGTGCCAGCAGTCAAACAGGGGGAAGCTCCTACGAGCAGTACTTC.

This clone came up once. The V gene is TRBV27, the J gene TRBJ1-1, with D tentatively TRBD1 (5 bases). Trimming cost V 2 bases and J 2 bases, with 9 bases left between them. This CDR3 region has 14 residues. Looked up from germline, CDR1 is MNHEY and CDR2 is SMNVEV (reference sequence). The DNA for the CDR3 is TGTGCCAGCAGTTTAATGCAGGGAAACACTGAAGCTTTCTTT. It encodes CASSLMQGNTEAFF.

This chain links TRBV15 with TRBJ2-2; 11 nucleotides align to TRBD1. J gave up 5 bases and V 5 bases, and 7 bases lay outside the gene matches. CDR1 and CDR2 (germline): LNHNV, YYDKDF (reference sequence). This CDR3 has 16 residues. CDR3: CATSYGTGGGTGELFF. The CDR3 DNA reads TGTGCCACCAGCTATGGGACAGGGGGTGGAACCGGGGAGCTGTTTTTT.

This clone was found a few times. The chain links TRBV29-1 to TRBJ2-1; no firm D call. CDR3 size: 12 residues. V was trimmed by 3 bases and J by 5 bases, leaving 8 bases between them. Germline values: CDR1 SQVTM, CDR2 ANQGSEA. The CDR3 is CSVDVPDNEQFF. In nucleotides, the CDR3 is TGCAGCGTTGATGTTCCAGACAATGAGCAGTTCTTC.

This clone was picked up one time. The chain links TRBV5-4 to TRBJ2-3; TRBD2 matches 10 bases. This CDR3 has 16 amino acids. The germline V gene has CDR1 SGHNT and CDR2 YYREEE (reference sequence). The ends lost 4 bases at V and 2 bases at J; junction bases unmatched: 7. CDR3 coding DNA: TGTGCCAGCAGCCCCGGGACTAGCGCCTCCACAGATACGCAGTATTTT. Translation gives CASSPGTSASTDTQYF.

This sequence joins TRBV6-5 and TRBJ2-7; 8 bases line up with TRBD1. The germline CDR1 and CDR2 sequences are MNHEY and SVGAGI. The length of the CDR3 is 12 residues. J gave up 6 bases and V 10 bases, and 8 bases lay outside the gene matches. The CDR3 reads CATLTGASEQYF. The CDR3 DNA is TGTGCCACGTTGACAGGGGCAAGCGAGCAGTACTTC.

The chain is built from TRBV4-2 and TRBJ1-4, with 8 bases fitting TRBD1. There are 17 residues in the CDR3. From germline, CDR1 is LGHNA and CDR2 YNFKEQ. Trimming took 0 bases from V and 5 from J; bases not matched to a gene: 8. CDR3: CASSQDPAGQGNEKLFF. The CDR3 nucleotides read TGTGCCAGCAGCCAAGATCCAGCAGGACAGGGAAATGAAAAACTGTTTTTT.

The chain uses TRBV4-3 and TRBJ1-1; D is possibly TRBD1 (6 bases). Germline CDR1 reads LGHNA; CDR2 reads YSLEER. The CDR3 contains 14 residues. V was shortened by 0 bases and J by 7 bases, with 12 bases between the two germline ends. The CDR3 DNA follows: TGCGCCAGCAGCCAAGAGGACAGATATAATGAAGCTTTCTTT. It encodes CASSQEDRYNEAFF.

The chain joins TRBV5-1 to TRBJ2-2; no reliable D call. The germline gives CDR1 SGHRS, CDR2 YFSETQ. Trimming shortened V by 4 bases and J by 1 base, and 14 bases separated the two germline ends. The CDR3 has 16 amino acids. The CDR3 bases are TGCGCCAGCAGCGAGGCCTCACCAATGAACACCGGGGAGCTGTTTTTT. Translation: CASSEASPMNTGELFF.

The chain couples TRBV4-1 to TRBJ2-3, with TRBD2 identical over 12 bases. Germline V gene sequence: CDR1 MGHRA, CDR2 YSYEKL. Unmatched junction bases numbered 4, after V lost 3 bases and J lost 0 bases. This CDR3 is built from 17 residues. Here the CDR3 reads CASSQPGTSGSTDTQYF. The CDR3 nucleotides are TGCGCCAGCAGCCAGCCCGGGACTAGCGGGAGCACAGATACGCAGTATTTT.

The chain carries TRBV5-8 and TRBJ2-1, with D possibly TRBD1 on 6 matching bases. CDR3 length: 15 amino acids. Trimming stripped 2 bases from V and 0 bases from J, with 9 bases between. Germline CDR1 and CDR2: SGHTS and YDEGEE. Here the CDR3 DNA reads TGTGCCAGCAGCTTCGGACAGAGCTCCTACAATGAGCAGTTCTTC. Translation: CASSFGQSSYNEQFF.

This clone appeared a few times. This rearrangement joins TRBV6-1 to TRBJ2-3; the D gene is possibly TRBD2 (6 bases). V lost 4 bases, J lost 3 bases, and 14 bases lay in between. CDR3 length equals 15 residues. CDR1 and CDR2 from the germline V gene are MNHNS and SASEGT. CDR3 sequence: CASSGSSGFTDTQYF. DNA of the CDR3: TGTGCCAGCAGTGGTAGTAGCGGTTTTACAGATACGCAGTATTTT.

The V gene is TRBV28, the J gene TRBJ1-6, with D tentatively TRBD1 (5 bases). The germline gives CDR1 MDHEN, CDR2 SYDVKM. This CDR3 has 16 residues. Trimming took off 10 bases at V and 7 bases at J, with 23 bases between the two ends. CDR3 nucleotide sequence: TGTGCCACCAACCCATCCTGGCAGGGAGGGAATTCACCCCTCCACTTT. It translates to CATNPSWQGGNSPLHF. Looking up the rest from reference TRBV28 and TRBJ1-6 gives the full variable domain: DVKVTQSSRYLVKRTGEKVFLECVQDMDHENMFWYRQDPGLGLRLIYFSYDVKMKEKGDIPEGYSVSREKKERFSLILESASTNQTSMYLCATNPSWQGGNSPLHFGNGTRLTVT.

The chain is built from TRBV9 and TRBJ1-1; 12 nucleotides line up with TRBD1. V shed 2 bases, J shed 0 bases, and the junction held 2 bases outside the gene matches. This CDR3 contains 16 residues. Germline V gives CDR1 SGDLS, CDR2 YYNGEE. CDR3 loop: CASSVGTGGLNTEAFF. DNA for the CDR3: TGTGCCAGCAGCGTCGGGACAGGGGGCCTGAACACTGAAGCTTTCTTT.

This chain links TRBV2 with TRBJ2-5, with TRBD2 matching 8 bases. Per the germline V gene, CDR1 is SNHLY and CDR2 is FYNNEI. With V trimmed by 4 bases and J by 5 bases, 12 bases remained unmatched. The CDR3 contains 16 residues. CDR3 loop: CASSALPGGPGETQYF. In nucleotides, the CDR3 is TGTGCCAGCAGTGCTCTACCGGGAGGGCCTGGGGAGACCCAGTACTTC. Drawing the rest from reference TRBV2 and TRBJ2-5, the complete variable domain is EPEVTQTPSHQVTQMGQEVILRCVPISNHLYFYWYRQILGQKVEFLVSFYNNEISEKSEIFDDQFSVERPDGSNFTLKIRSTKLEDSAMYFCASSALPGGPGETQYFGPGTRLLVL.

As concerns this clone: An end of the junction does not agree with germline; a read error may underlie this. The chain recombines TRBV7-9 with TRBJ1-1; 9 bases line up with TRBD1. CDR1 is SEHNR and CDR2 is FQNEAQ in the germline V gene (reference sequence). The CDR3 is 12 residues long. In DNA form, the CDR3 reads TGTTCCAGCAGCGGGACAGGGCCCGAAGCTTTCTTT. Its translation is CSSSGTGPEAFF.

The chain couples TRBV6-5 to TRBJ2-1; 7 bases are a match to TRBD1. Unmatched junction bases numbered 6, after V lost 4 bases and J lost 3 bases. This CDR3 has 15 residues. The germline gives CDR1 MNHEY, CDR2 SVGAGI. The CDR3 nucleotides are TGTGCCAGCAGTTTCTTACGGGACAGCTACAATGAGCAGTTCTTC. It encodes CASSFLRDSYNEQFF.

J is TRBJ2-7 and V is TRBV5-1; 8 nucleotides line up with TRBD1. CDR1 SGHRS and CDR2 YFSETQ come from the germline V gene. CDR3 length: 15 amino acids. Trimming took 4 bases from V and 2 from J; bases not matched to a gene: 8. The CDR3 DNA reads TGCGCCAGCAGCCTCGTCCGGACAGGGACCTACGAGCAGTACTTC. It specifies CASSLVRTGTYEQYF.

The chain uses TRBV19 and TRBJ2-2, with a weak D call TRBD2 (5 bases). The CDR3 totals 16 residues. Germline V gene lookup returns CDR1 LNHDA and CDR2 SQIVND (reference sequence). The V gene lost 0 bases and the J gene lost 4 bases, with 12 bases spanning the gap. This chain's CDR3 is CASSIDRGEATGELFF. CDR3 DNA sequence: TGTGCCAGTAGTATAGATCGGGGAGAGGCCACCGGGGAGCTGTTTTTT.

This clone showed up just a few times. The gene calls are TRBV29-1 and TRBJ2-1, with D unresolved. The CDR3 totals 14 residues. V lost 4 bases and J 0 bases, leaving 10 bases between the germline ends. Germline CDR1 reads SQVTM; CDR2 reads ANQGSEA. Here the CDR3 reads CSVGVTLSYNEQFF. The CDR3 nucleotides are TGCAGCGTTGGGGTGACACTCTCCTACAATGAGCAGTTCTTC.

This chain connects TRBV4-2 to TRBJ2-3; 13 bases are a match to TRBD2. The V segment lost 1 base and the J segment 5 bases; nucleotides outside the gene matches: 6. The germline V gene has CDR1 LGHNA and CDR2 YNFKEQ. The CDR3 is made up of 17 amino acids. CDR3 region: CASSQVRLAGGGDTQYF. CDR3 in DNA: TGTGCCAGCAGCCAAGTCCGACTAGCGGGAGGTGGAGATACGCAGTATTTT.

CDR3 in amino acids: CASSEVRLAVYEQYF. The CDR3, as DNA: TGTGCCAGCAGTGAAGTGCGTCTAGCGGTCTACGAGCAGTACTTC. V and J are TRBV2 and TRBJ2-7; 7 bases are shared with TRBD2. The germline V gene has CDR1 SNHLY and CDR2 FYNNEI. J was trimmed by 3 bases and V by 1 base; bases with no gene match: 6. The CDR3 length is 15 residues.

In its sample, this clone was seen once. The chain employs TRBV6-1 and TRBJ2-3; D is possibly TRBD2 (5 bases). Germline V CDR1 and CDR2: MNHNS, SASEGT. The CDR3 spans 14 residues. V gave up 6 bases and J gave up 2 bases, with 12 bases separating them. This chain's CDR3 is CASRPMRDTDTQYF. In DNA, the CDR3 is TGTGCCAGCAGGCCCATGAGGGACACAGATACGCAGTATTTT.

The J gene is TRBJ1-2, the V gene TRBV5-1, with 8 nucleotides matching TRBD1. There are 17 residues in the CDR3. In germline, CDR1 is SGHRS, CDR2 YFSETQ. V dropped 0 bases and J dropped 7; count of bases not matched to a gene: 14. The CDR3 nucleotides are TGCGCCAGCAGCTTGGAACGGACTGGACAGGGAGGGTTTGGCTACACCTTC. It yields the protein CASSLERTGQGGFGYTF.

The chain uses TRBV7-2 and TRBJ1-2, with D possibly being TRBD1 (5 bases). This CDR3 contains 14 residues. Germline lookup yields CDR1 SGHTA and CDR2 FQGNSA. The V end lost 1 base, the J end lost 5 bases, and 11 bases lay between the germline ends. CDR3: CASSLGGGGYGYTF. In nucleotides, the CDR3 is TGTGCCAGCAGCTTAGGCGGGGGAGGTTATGGCTACACCTTC.

The rearrangement links TRBV4-3 to TRBJ2-1; TRBD1 agrees at 10 bases. Germline CDR1 is LGHNA and CDR2 is YSLEER. V was clipped by 3 bases and J by 7 bases; unmatched bases: 6. CDR3 length: 15 residues. CDR3: CASSQGQGFGNEQFF. CDR3 DNA: TGCGCCAGCAGCCAGGGACAGGGGTTTGGGAATGAGCAGTTCTTC.

This chain links TRBV5-4 with TRBJ2-7, with TRBD2 identical over 9 bases. Germline values: CDR1 SGHNT, CDR2 YYREEE (reference sequence). The V segment lost 7 bases and the J segment 2 bases; nucleotides outside the gene matches: 4. CDR3 length: 13 residues. The CDR3 here is CASSAGGPYEQYF. The DNA for the CDR3 is TGTGCCAGCTCAGCGGGAGGACCCTACGAGCAGTACTTC.

The chain recombines TRBV7-2 with TRBJ2-7; a possible D gene is TRBD1 (6 bases). The CDR3 consists of 15 residues. V shed 1 base and J shed 2 bases, with 12 bases lying between them. From germline, CDR1 is SGHTA and CDR2 FQGNSA. The DNA for the CDR3 is TGTGCCAGCAGCTTAGACGCAGGGGTTGCCTACGAGCAGTACTTC. Residues: CASSLDAGVAYEQYF.

The chain recombines TRBV7-2 with TRBJ2-7, with a weak D call TRBD2 (6 bases). Trimming left V 0 bases short and J 3 bases short, with 12 bases between. The CDR3 contains 15 residues. Germline V gene sequence: CDR1 SGHTA, CDR2 FQGNSA. The CDR3 DNA is TGTGCCAGCAGCTTAGCGCGACTAGTGGGCTACGAGCAGTACTTC. This encodes CASSLARLVGYEQYF.